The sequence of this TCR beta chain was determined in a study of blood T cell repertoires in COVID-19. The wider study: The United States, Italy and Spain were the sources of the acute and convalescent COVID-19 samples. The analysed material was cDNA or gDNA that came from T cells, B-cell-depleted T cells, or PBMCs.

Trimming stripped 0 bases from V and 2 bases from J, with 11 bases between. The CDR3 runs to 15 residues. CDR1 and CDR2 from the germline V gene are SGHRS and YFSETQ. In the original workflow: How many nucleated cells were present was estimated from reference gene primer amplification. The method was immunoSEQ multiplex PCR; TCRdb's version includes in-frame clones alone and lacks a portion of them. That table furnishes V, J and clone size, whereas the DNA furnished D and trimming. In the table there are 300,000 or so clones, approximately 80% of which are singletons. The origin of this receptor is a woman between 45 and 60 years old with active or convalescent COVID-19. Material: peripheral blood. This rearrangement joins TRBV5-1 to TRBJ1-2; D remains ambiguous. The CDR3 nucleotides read TGCGCCAGCAGCTTGGGTGCGGGATCCAACTATGGCTACACCTTC. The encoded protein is CASSLGAGSNYGYTF.